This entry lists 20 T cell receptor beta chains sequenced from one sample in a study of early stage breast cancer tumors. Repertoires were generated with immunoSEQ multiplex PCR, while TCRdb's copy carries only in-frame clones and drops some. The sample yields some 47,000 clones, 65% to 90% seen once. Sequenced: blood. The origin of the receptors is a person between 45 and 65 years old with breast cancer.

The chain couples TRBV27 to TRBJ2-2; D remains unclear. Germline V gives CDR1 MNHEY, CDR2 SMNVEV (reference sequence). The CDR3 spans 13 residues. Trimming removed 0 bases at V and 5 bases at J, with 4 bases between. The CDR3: CASSLSRTGELFF. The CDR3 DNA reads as TGTGCCAGCAGTTTATCTCGTACCGGGGAGCTGTTTTTT.

The CDR3 loop reads CASSSPGASGGVNSPLHF. In DNA, the CDR3 is TGTGCCAGCAGCTCGCCCGGGGCCTCCGGAGGGGTTAATTCACCCCTCCACTTT. The rearrangement uses TRBV7-8 and TRBJ1-6; possibly TRBD1 for D (5 bases). V gave up 4 bases and J gave up 6 bases, with 22 bases separating them. This CDR3 is 18 amino acids long. Germline V gene sequence: CDR1 SGHVS, CDR2 FQNEAQ.

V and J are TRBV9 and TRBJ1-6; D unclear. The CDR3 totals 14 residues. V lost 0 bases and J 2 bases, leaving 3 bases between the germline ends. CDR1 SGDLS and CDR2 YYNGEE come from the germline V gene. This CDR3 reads CASSVVPYNSPLHF. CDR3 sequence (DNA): TGTGCCAGCAGCGTAGTGCCCTATAATTCACCCCTCCACTTT.

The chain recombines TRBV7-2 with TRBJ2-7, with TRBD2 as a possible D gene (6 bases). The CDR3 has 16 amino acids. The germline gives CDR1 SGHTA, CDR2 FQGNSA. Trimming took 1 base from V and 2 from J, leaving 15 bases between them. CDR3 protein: CASSLDGASETYEQYF. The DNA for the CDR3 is TGTGCCAGCAGCTTAGATGGGGCTAGCGAGACCTACGAGCAGTACTTC.

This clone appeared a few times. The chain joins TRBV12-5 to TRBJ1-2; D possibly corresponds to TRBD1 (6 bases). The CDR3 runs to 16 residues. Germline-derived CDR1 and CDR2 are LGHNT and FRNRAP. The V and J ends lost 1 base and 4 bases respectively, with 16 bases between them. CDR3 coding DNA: TGTGCTAGTGGTTTGGAGAACAGGGTCGGGGTCTATGGCTACACCTTC. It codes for CASGLENRVGVYGYTF.

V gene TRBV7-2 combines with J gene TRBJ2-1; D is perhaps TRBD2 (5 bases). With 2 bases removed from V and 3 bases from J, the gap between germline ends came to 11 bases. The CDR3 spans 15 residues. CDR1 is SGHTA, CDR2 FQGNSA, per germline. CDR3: CASSLQADHYNEQFF. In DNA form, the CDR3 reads TGTGCCAGCAGCTTACAAGCGGACCACTACAATGAGCAGTTCTTC.

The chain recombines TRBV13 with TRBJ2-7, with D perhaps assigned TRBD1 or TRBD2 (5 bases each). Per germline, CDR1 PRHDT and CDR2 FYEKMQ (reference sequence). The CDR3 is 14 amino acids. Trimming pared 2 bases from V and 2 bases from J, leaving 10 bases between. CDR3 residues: CASSLQRGPYEQYF. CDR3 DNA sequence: TGTGCCAGCAGCTTACAACGGGGCCCCTACGAGCAGTACTTC.

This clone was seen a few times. CDR3 sequence reads: CASVIGTVNTEAFF. The CDR3, as DNA: TGTGCCAGCGTAATAGGGACTGTGAACACTGAAGCTTTCTTT. The rearrangement links TRBV7-2 to TRBJ1-1; tentative D call: TRBD1 (5 bases). The germline V gene has CDR1 SGHTA and CDR2 FQGNSA. Trimming stripped 8 bases from V and 0 bases from J, with 13 bases between. This CDR3 region has 14 residues.

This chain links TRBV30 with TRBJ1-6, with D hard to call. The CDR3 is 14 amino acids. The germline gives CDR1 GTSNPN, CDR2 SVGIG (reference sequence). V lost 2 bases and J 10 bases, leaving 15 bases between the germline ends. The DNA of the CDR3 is TGTGCCTGGAGTTGGGTCCGCCAGAACTCACCCCTCCACTTT. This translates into CAWSWVRQNSPLHF.

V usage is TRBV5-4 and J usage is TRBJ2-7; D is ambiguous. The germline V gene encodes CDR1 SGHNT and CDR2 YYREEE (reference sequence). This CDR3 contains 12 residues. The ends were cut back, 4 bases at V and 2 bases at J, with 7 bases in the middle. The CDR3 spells CASSLETYEQYF. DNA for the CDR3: TGTGCCAGCAGCCTGGAGACCTACGAGCAGTACTTC.

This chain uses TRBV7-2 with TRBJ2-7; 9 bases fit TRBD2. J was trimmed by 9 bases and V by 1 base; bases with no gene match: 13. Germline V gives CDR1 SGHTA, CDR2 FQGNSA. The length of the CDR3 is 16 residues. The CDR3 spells CASSLGPAGGGRGQYF. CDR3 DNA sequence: TGTGCCAGCAGCTTAGGGCCAGCGGGAGGCGGGAGGGGGCAGTACTTC.

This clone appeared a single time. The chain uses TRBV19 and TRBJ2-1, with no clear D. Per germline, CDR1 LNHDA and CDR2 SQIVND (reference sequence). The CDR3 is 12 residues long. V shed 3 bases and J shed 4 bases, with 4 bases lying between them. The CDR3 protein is CASSIRYNEQFF. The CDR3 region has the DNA TGTGCCAGTAGTATCAGATACAATGAGCAGTTCTTC.

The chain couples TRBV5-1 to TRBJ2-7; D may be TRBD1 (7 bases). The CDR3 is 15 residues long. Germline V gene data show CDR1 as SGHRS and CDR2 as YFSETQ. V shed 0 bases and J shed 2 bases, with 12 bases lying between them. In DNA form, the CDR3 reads TGCGCCAGCAGCTTGGGACAGGGAGGCGCCTACGAGCAGTACTTC. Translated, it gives CASSLGQGGAYEQYF.

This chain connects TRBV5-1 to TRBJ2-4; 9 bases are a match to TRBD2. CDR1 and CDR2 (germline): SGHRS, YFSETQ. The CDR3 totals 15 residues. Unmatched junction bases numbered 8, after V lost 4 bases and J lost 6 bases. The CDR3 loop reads CASSRTSVEGNIQYF. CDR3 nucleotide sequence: TGCGCCAGCAGCCGGACTAGCGTAGAGGGAAACATTCAGTACTTC.

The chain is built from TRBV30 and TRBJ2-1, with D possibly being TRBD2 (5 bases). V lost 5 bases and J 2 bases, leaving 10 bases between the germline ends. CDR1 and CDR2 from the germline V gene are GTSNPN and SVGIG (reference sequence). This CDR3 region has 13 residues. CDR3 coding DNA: TGTGCCTGGGAGAGGGCCGCCTACAATGAGCAGTTCTTC. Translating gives CAWERAAYNEQFF.

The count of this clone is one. CDR3 region: CASSLDRGHGYTF. The DNA of the CDR3 is TGTGCCAGCAGCCTGGACAGGGGGCATGGCTACACCTTC. This chain joins TRBV5-6 and TRBJ1-2, with 11 bases aligning to TRBD1. With V trimmed by 4 bases and J by 6 bases, 2 bases remained unmatched. Germline lookup yields CDR1 SGHDT and CDR2 YYEEEE. This CDR3 has 13 residues.

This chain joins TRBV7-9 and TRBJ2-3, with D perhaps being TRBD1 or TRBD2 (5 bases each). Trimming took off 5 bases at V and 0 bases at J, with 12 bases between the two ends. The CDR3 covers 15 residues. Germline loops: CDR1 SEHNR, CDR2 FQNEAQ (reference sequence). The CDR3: CASSPRGPSTDTQYF. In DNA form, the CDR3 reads TGTGCCAGCAGCCCGAGGGGACCAAGCACAGATACGCAGTATTTT. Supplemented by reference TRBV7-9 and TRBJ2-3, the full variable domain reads DTGVSQNPRHKITKRGQNVTFRCDPISEHNRLYWYRQTLGQGPEFLTYFQNEAQLEKSRLLSDRFSAERPKGSFSTLEIQRTEQGDSAMYLCASSPRGPSTDTQYFGPGTRLTVL.

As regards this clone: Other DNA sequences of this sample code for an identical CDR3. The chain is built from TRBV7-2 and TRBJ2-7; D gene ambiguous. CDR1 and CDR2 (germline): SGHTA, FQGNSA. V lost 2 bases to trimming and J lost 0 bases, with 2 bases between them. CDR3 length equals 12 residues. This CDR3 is CASSLSSYEQYF. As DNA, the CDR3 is TGTGCCAGCAGCTTAAGCTCCTACGAGCAGTACTTC.

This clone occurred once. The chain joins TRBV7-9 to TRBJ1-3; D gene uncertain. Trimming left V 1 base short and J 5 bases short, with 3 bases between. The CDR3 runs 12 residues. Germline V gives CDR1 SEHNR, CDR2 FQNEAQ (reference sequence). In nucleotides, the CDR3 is TGTGCCAGCAGCTTAGGGAGAAACACCATATATTTT. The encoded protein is CASSLGRNTIYF.

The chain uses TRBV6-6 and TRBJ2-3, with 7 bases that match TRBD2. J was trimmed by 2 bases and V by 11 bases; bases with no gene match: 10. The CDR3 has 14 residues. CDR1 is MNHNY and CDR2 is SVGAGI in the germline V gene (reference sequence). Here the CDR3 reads CACRLAHSTDTQYF. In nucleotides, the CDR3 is TGTGCCTGTCGACTAGCCCACTCCACAGATACGCAGTATTTT.